The rows below give T cell receptor beta chains drawn from one sample of a study of T cells in localized non-small cell lung cancer. Here immunoSEQ multiplex PCR was the method, and the copy in TCRdb shows in-frame clones only, minus some. The repertoire holds 50,000 to 65,000 clones, with roughly 79% as singletons. The source material was PBMCs, sampled before any cancer treatment. All receptors derive from a man between 40 and 69 years old with stage II lung adenocarcinoma. The CDR3 runs from the conserved cysteine through the conserved F or W. Each record gives: J gene, V gene, D gene, clone size, CDR3 protein, CDR3 DNA. The D gene is left open where the match is weak. Part of the rows lack a size; the others show once, few, many or a class for expanded clones.

J: TRBJ1-1
V: TRBV6-5
D: .
size: few
CDR3: CASSYLSGTEAFF
DNA: TGTGCCAGCAGTTACCTATCGGGGACTGAAGCTTTCTTT

J: TRBJ2-2
V: TRBV7-2
D: .
size: .
CDR3: CASSLAGGIGELFF
DNA: TGTGCCAGCAGCTTAGCGGGAGGAATCGGGGAGCTGTTTTTT

J: TRBJ2-3
V: TRBV5-6
D: TRBD1
size: .
CDR3: CASSFRQGDTDTQYF
DNA: TGTGCCAGCAGCTTCCGGCAGGGGGACACAGATACGCAGTATTTT

J: TRBJ2-2
V: TRBV4-1
D: .
size: .
CDR3: CASSQDSVNTGELFF
DNA: TGCGCCAGCAGCCAAGATTCGGTGAACACCGGGGAGCTGTTTTTT

J: TRBJ1-4
V: TRBV2
D: .
size: .
CDR3: CASSERVEKLFF
DNA: TGTGCCAGCAGTGAAAGGGTCGAAAAACTGTTTTTT

J: TRBJ2-2
V: TRBV4-1
D: TRBD1
size: .
CDR3: CASSNRGPNTGELFF
DNA: TGCGCCAGCAGCAACAGGGGGCCGAACACCGGGGAGCTGTTTTTT

J: TRBJ1-4
V: TRBV6-6
D: .
size: .
CDR3: CASSSPDMSGEKLFF
DNA: TGTGCCAGCAGTTCCCCGGACATGTCCGGCGAAAAACTGTTTTTT

J: TRBJ1-2
V: TRBV6-5
D: .
size: .
CDR3: CASSYPARSGYTF
DNA: TGTGCCAGCAGTTACCCCGCAAGATCTGGCTACACCTTC

J: TRBJ2-7
V: TRBV5-1
D: .
size: once
CDR3: CASSFGLDEQYF
DNA: TGCGCCAGCAGCTTTGGACTGGACGAGCAGTACTTC

J: TRBJ2-1
V: TRBV11-1
D: .
size: .
CDR3: CASRAGFNEQFF
DNA: TGTGCCAGCAGGGCTGGGTTCAATGAGCAGTTCTTC

J: TRBJ1-1
V: TRBV6-1
D: .
size: .
CDR3: CASSETSNTEAFF
DNA: TGTGCCAGCAGTGAGACTTCGAACACTGAAGCTTTCTTT

J: TRBJ1-2
V: TRBV5-1
D: TRBD1
size: .
CDR3: CASSSGQGAHGYTF
DNA: TGCGCCAGCAGCTCCGGACAGGGGGCGCATGGCTACACCTTC

J: TRBJ2-5
V: TRBV7-9
D: TRBD2
size: .
CDR3: CASSERGDRAVETQYF
DNA: TGTGCCAGCAGCGAGCGGGGAGACAGAGCTGTAGAGACCCAGTACTTC

J: TRBJ1-2
V: TRBV4-2
D: .
size: few
CDR3: CASSQEATNYGYTF
DNA: TGTGCCAGCAGCCAAGAGGCGACTAACTATGGCTACACCTTC

J: TRBJ1-1
V: TRBV5-6
D: TRBD1
size: .
CDR3: CASSWDRGREAFF
DNA: TGTGCCAGCAGCTGGGACAGGGGCAGAGAAGCTTTCTTT

J: TRBJ2-2
V: TRBV5-1
D: .
size: few
CDR3: CASSVWTINGELFF
DNA: TGCGCCAGCAGCGTTTGGACAATCAACGGGGAGCTGTTTTTT

J: TRBJ1-1
V: TRBV11-2
D: .
size: .
CDR3: CASSFLGGALNTEAFF
DNA: TGTGCCAGCAGCTTCTTGGGGGGCGCACTGAACACTGAAGCTTTCTTT

J: TRBJ2-3
V: TRBV9
D: .
size: .
CDR3: CASSVEGGGPTDTQYF
DNA: TGTGCCAGCAGCGTAGAGGGGGGAGGGCCCACAGATACGCAGTATTTT

J: TRBJ1-5
V: TRBV6-5
D: TRBD1
size: .
CDR3: CASRPGQGRNQPQHF
DNA: TGTGCCAGCAGGCCGGGACAGGGTAGGAATCAGCCCCAGCATTTT

J: TRBJ1-6
V: TRBV5-6
D: .
size: .
CDR3: CASSGGGYSPLHF
DNA: TGTGCCAGCAGCGGGGGAGGGTATTCACCCCTCCACTTT

J: TRBJ2-7
V: TRBV10-3
D: .
size: .
CDR3: CAISWTGEQYF
DNA: TGTGCCATCAGTTGGACGGGTGAGCAGTACTTC

J: TRBJ2-3
V: TRBV7-9
D: TRBD2
size: .
CDR3: CASSARTSGSTDTQYF
DNA: TGTGCCAGCAGCGCCCGGACTAGCGGGAGCACAGATACGCAGTATTTT

J: TRBJ1-3
V: TRBV30
D: .
size: once
CDR3: CAGRRANSGNTIYF
DNA: TGTGCCGGGCGCAGGGCTAACTCTGGAAACACCATATATTTT

J: TRBJ2-2
V: TRBV10-3
D: .
size: .
CDR3: CAITNTANTGELFF
DNA: TGTGCCATCACCAACACAGCGAACACCGGGGAGCTGTTTTTT

J: TRBJ2-7
V: TRBV6-1
D: .
size: .
CDR3: CASLRGTYEQYF
DNA: TGTGCCAGCCTCAGGGGAACCTACGAGCAGTACTTC

J: TRBJ1-5
V: TRBV11-1
D: TRBD1
size: .
CDR3: CASRADRGEQPQHF
DNA: TGTGCCAGCAGAGCAGACAGGGGTGAACAGCCCCAGCATTTT

J: TRBJ2-3
V: TRBV12-5
D: TRBD2
size: .
CDR3: CARSSGSTDTQYF
DNA: TGTGCTAGGTCTAGCGGCTCCACAGATACGCAGTATTTT

J: TRBJ2-7
V: TRBV2
D: .
size: few
CDR3: CASSGVGEIEQYF
DNA: TGTGCCAGCAGTGGCGTTGGGGAGATCGAGCAGTACTTC

J: TRBJ2-1
V: TRBV12-5
D: TRBD2
size: .
CDR3: CASGLELTSGYNEQFF
DNA: TGTGCTAGTGGTTTGGAGCTGACTAGCGGATACAATGAGCAGTTCTTC

J: TRBJ2-1
V: TRBV5-6
D: .
size: .
CDR3: CASSFGVDNEQFF
DNA: TGTGCCAGCAGCTTCGGGGTAGACAATGAGCAGTTCTTC

J: TRBJ1-2
V: TRBV5-1
D: .
size: .
CDR3: CASSLGGAGSGYTF
DNA: TGCGCCAGCAGCTTGGGTGGGGCAGGCAGTGGCTACACCTTC

J: TRBJ1-1
V: TRBV2
D: .
size: .
CDR3: CASSDNMNTEAFF
DNA: TGTGCCAGCAGTGACAACATGAACACTGAAGCTTTCTTT

J: TRBJ1-2
V: TRBV29-1
D: .
size: .
CDR3: CSVEQGRDYGYTF
DNA: TGCAGCGTGGAACAGGGTAGGGACTATGGCTACACCTTC

J: TRBJ2-1
V: TRBV5-4
D: TRBD2
size: .
CDR3: CASSFPLAGDSEQFF
DNA: TGTGCCAGCAGCTTCCCTCTAGCGGGGGACAGTGAGCAGTTCTTC

J: TRBJ2-7
V: TRBV5-5
D: TRBD2
size: few
CDR3: CASSFGGRAFEQYF
DNA: TGTGCCAGCAGCTTTGGCGGGAGGGCCTTCGAGCAGTACTTC

J: TRBJ1-1
V: TRBV19
D: .
size: many
CDR3: CASTNRGRDTEAFF
DNA: TGTGCCAGTACCAATAGGGGACGGGACACTGAAGCTTTCTTT

J: TRBJ1-2
V: TRBV27
D: .
size: .
CDR3: CASSGNPNYGYTF
DNA: TGTGCCAGCAGCGGGAATCCGAACTATGGCTACACCTTC

J: TRBJ2-7
V: TRBV7-8
D: .
size: few
CDR3: CASSLDLDHFYEQYF
DNA: TGTGCCAGCAGCTTAGACCTCGATCACTTCTACGAGCAGTACTTC

J: TRBJ1-5
V: TRBV7-6
D: .
size: .
CDR3: CASSLGNRGNQPQHF
DNA: TGTGCCAGCAGCTTAGGAAACCGGGGCAATCAGCCCCAGCATTTT

J: TRBJ2-5
V: TRBV5-1
D: TRBD1
size: .
CDR3: CASSVTGEETQYF
DNA: TGCGCCAGCAGCGTAACAGGGGAAGAGACCCAGTACTTC

J: TRBJ2-7
V: TRBV2
D: .
size: .
CDR3: CASSEAPYEQYF
DNA: TGTGCCAGCAGTGAAGCACCCTACGAGCAGTACTTC

J: TRBJ2-5
V: TRBV7-8
D: .
size: once
CDR3: CASSLVAGRETQYF
DNA: TGTGCCAGCAGCTTAGTGGCGGGGAGGGAGACCCAGTACTTC

J: TRBJ2-2
V: TRBV6-5
D: .
size: few
CDR3: CASSYSIVSGAGELFF
DNA: TGTGCCAGCAGTTACTCGATTGTATCAGGGGCCGGGGAGCTGTTTTTT

J: TRBJ1-1
V: TRBV10-2
D: .
size: .
CDR3: CASSEATTLNTEAFF
DNA: TGCGCCAGCAGTGAGGCTACCACATTGAACACTGAAGCTTTCTTT

J: TRBJ2-1
V: TRBV15
D: TRBD2
size: .
CDR3: CATSRGQLAGEQFF
DNA: TGTGCCACCAGCAGAGGTCAACTAGCGGGAGAGCAGTTCTTC

J: TRBJ2-5
V: TRBV2
D: .
size: .
CDR3: CASSEWETQYF
DNA: TGTGCCAGCAGTGAATGGGAGACCCAGTACTTC

J: TRBJ1-2
V: TRBV5-1
D: .
size: .
CDR3: CASSLGASTENYGYTF
DNA: TGCGCCAGCAGCTTGGGGGCATCGACGGAGAACTATGGCTACACCTTC

J: TRBJ2-2
V: TRBV6-5
D: .
size: .
CDR3: CASRGPNTGELFF
DNA: TGTGCCAGCAGGGGGCCGAACACCGGGGAGCTGTTTTTT

J: TRBJ1-1
V: TRBV7-8
D: .
size: .
CDR3: CASSQGRTTEAFF
DNA: TGTGCCAGCAGCCAAGGACGAACCACTGAAGCTTTCTTT

J: TRBJ2-3
V: TRBV9
D: TRBD2
size: .
CDR3: CASSVAPGGGADTQYF
DNA: TGTGCCAGCAGCGTAGCTCCTGGGGGAGGGGCAGATACGCAGTATTTT

J: TRBJ2-5
V: TRBV14
D: TRBD1
size: .
CDR3: CASSQDPGDRAQETQYF
DNA: TGTGCCAGCAGCCAAGACCCAGGGGACAGGGCTCAAGAGACCCAGTACTTC

J: TRBJ1-5
V: TRBV19
D: .
size: .
CDR3: CASSPQAYSNQPQHF
DNA: TGTGCCAGTAGTCCCCAGGCTTATAGCAATCAGCCCCAGCATTTT

J: TRBJ2-3
V: TRBV5-1
D: TRBD2
size: .
CDR3: CASSPLAAKGDTQYF
DNA: TGCGCCAGCAGCCCGCTAGCGGCCAAGGGAGATACGCAGTATTTT

J: TRBJ1-1
V: TRBV12-5
D: .
size: .
CDR3: CASGNPRDTEAFF
DNA: TGTGCTAGTGGTAATCCGAGGGACACTGAAGCTTTCTTT

J: TRBJ2-7
V: TRBV27
D: .
size: .
CDR3: CASSAGTGTYEQYF
DNA: TGTGCCAGCAGTGCCGGGACTGGTACCTACGAGCAGTACTTC

J: TRBJ2-2
V: TRBV19
D: .
size: .
CDR3: CASIGQENTGELFF
DNA: TGTGCCAGTATTGGGCAGGAGAACACCGGGGAGCTGTTTTTT

J: TRBJ1-1
V: TRBV5-1
D: TRBD1
size: .
CDR3: CASSLFGQGVNTEAFF
DNA: TGCGCCAGCAGCTTGTTTGGACAGGGGGTGAACACTGAAGCTTTCTTT

J: TRBJ1-2
V: TRBV30
D: TRBD1
size: .
CDR3: CAWSRTGSGYTF
DNA: TGTGCCTGGAGTAGGACAGGGTCTGGCTACACCTTC

J: TRBJ2-3
V: TRBV27
D: .
size: .
CDR3: CASSFPARTDTQYF
DNA: TGTGCCAGCAGTTTCCCCGCCCGCACAGATACGCAGTATTTT

J: TRBJ1-3
V: TRBV10-3
D: .
size: .
CDR3: CAISESNSGSSGNTIYF
DNA: TGTGCCATCAGTGAGTCGAACAGCGGGAGCTCTGGAAACACCATATATTTT